What follows are 8 T cell receptor beta chains derived from one specimen sequenced in a study of prognosis after radiotherapy for stage I lung cancer (dated by TCRdb to about 2021). TCRdb shows the sequencer as Illumina HiSeq 3000. Two rounds of multiplex PCR on genomic DNA were used to amplify the TCR beta CDR3 region. The first PCR round used primers specific to each TRBV and TRBJ gene, with sequences filed in Chinese patent CN105087789A. The raw public reads went through TCRdb reprocessing: fastp at Q25, MiXCR clone calling, in-frame beta chains kept. CDR3 protein sequences are deduplicated, and each keeps its most common genes and DNA. The sample data list some 13,000 distinct CDR3 sequences, and roughly a third of these were observed just once. 41% of the sample comes from the top ten. The sample was PBMCs, taken before or after stereotactic body radiation therapy (not recorded which). The receptors were gathered from a donor over 45 with non-small cell lung cancer.

Of note for this clonotype: This may be a read error: a much more frequent sequence differs by one nucleotide. This chain uses TRBV10-3 with TRBJ2-2; D might be TRBD1 (6 bases). The CDR3 has 14 amino acids. Looked up from germline, CDR1 is ENHRY and CDR2 is SYGVKD. CDR3 nucleotide sequence: TGTGCCATCAGTGAGGCACAGGGACCCGGGGAGCTGGTTTTT. This codes for CAISEAQGPGELVF.

V gene TRBV6-1 combines with J gene TRBJ2-2, with 8 bases aligning to TRBD2. CDR3 length: 15 amino acids. Trimming cost V 6 bases and J 6 bases; bases outside gene matches: 9. The germline CDR1 and CDR2 sequences are MNHNS and SASEGT. The CDR3 loop is CASRTSGDGSGELFF. CDR3 DNA sequence: TGTGCCAGCAGAACTAGCGGTGATGGCTCCGGGGAGCTGTTTTTT.

This clonotype appeared many times. The genes are TRBV3-1 and TRBJ1-4; TRBD1 is a possible D gene (6 bases). The germline CDR1 and CDR2 sequences are LGHDT and YNNKEL (reference sequence). V was clipped by 3 bases and J by 11 bases, with 25 bases between them. This CDR3 spans 17 amino acids. The CDR3 sequence: CASSHFGRGANTGKLFF. The DNA of the CDR3 is TGTGCCAGCAGCCACTTCGGGCGGGGGGCCAATACAGGGAAACTGTTTTTT.

The chain is built from TRBV12-3 or TRBV12-4 and TRBJ1-2, with D tentatively TRBD1 (5 bases). Trimming removed 5 bases at V and 7 bases at J, with 14 bases between. The CDR3 loop spans 13 amino acids. This CDR3 reads CASSPTRGAGYTF. CDR3 nucleotides: TGTGCCAGCAGTCCCACACGAGGGGCTGGCTACACCTTC.

In the case of this clonotype: Given a far larger clone just one base away, this is likely a sequencing read error. This rearrangement joins TRBV6-6 to TRBJ2-7, with D possibly TRBD1 on 6 matching bases. V dropped 10 bases and J dropped 4 bases, with 20 bases sitting between them. The CDR3 length is 14 residues. Germline V lookup: CDR1 MNHNY, CDR2 SVGAGI (reference sequence). CDR3 nucleotides: TGTGCCATCTCCCTGGGGGCCCTAGCATACGAGCAGTACTTC. Its protein is CAISLGALAYEQYF.

This clonotype occurred many times. The genes are TRBV7-2 and TRBJ2-1, with 14 positions matching TRBD2. V dropped 6 bases and J dropped 0; count of bases not matched to a gene: 4. Per germline, CDR1 SGHTA and CDR2 FQGNSA. This CDR3 region has 17 residues. In DNA, the CDR3 is TGTGCCAGCAGAGGGACTAGCGGGAGTATCTCCTACAATGAGCAGTTCTTC. This codes for CASRGTSGSISYNEQFF.

Ten or more counts support this clonotype. The chain combines TRBV5-1 with TRBJ1-4; a possible D gene is TRBD1 (5 bases). The CDR3 sequence is 17 residues long. Germline V gene data show CDR1 as SGHRS and CDR2 as YFSETQ. The V gene lost 3 bases and the J gene lost 3 bases, with 18 bases spanning the gap. As DNA, the CDR3 is TGCGCCAGCAGCTCCACGGGGGGATCAGTTGCTAATGAAAAACTGTTTTTT. This translates into CASSSTGGSVANEKLFF.

This clonotype was found many times. The chain joins TRBV27 to TRBJ2-5; 8 bases align to TRBD1. CDR3 length: 15 amino acids. Germline V gene sequence: CDR1 MNHEY, CDR2 SMNVEV (reference sequence). Losses at the gene ends were 6 bases for V and 1 base for J; bases not matched to a gene: 7. In nucleotides, the CDR3 is TGTGCCAGCAGGAGGACAGGGACGCCCCAAGAGACCCAGTACTTC. Protein product: CASRRTGTPQETQYF.